This T cell receptor beta chain was retrieved from a study of blood T cell repertoires in COVID-19. Overall study: Samples of COVID-19 (acute and convalescent) were obtained from the United States, Italy and Spain. The cDNA or gDNA used as material had been derived from T cells, B-cell-depleted T cells, or PBMCs.

This CDR3 has 13 amino acids. Germline loops: CDR1 DFQATT, CDR2 SNEGSKA (reference sequence). The V end was cut by 3 bases, the J end by 9 bases, with 14 bases between. Source study methods: Amplification of reference gene primers provided the estimated nucleated cell counts. The protocol was immunoSEQ multiplex PCR, while the TCRdb copy is restricted to in-frame clones and leaves out a portion. V and J calls and clone size are those listed in that table; D and trimming were worked out from the DNA. The sample contains roughly 95,000 clones, 82% of which appear only once. Sequencing was carried out using peripheral blood. J is TRBJ2-2 and V is TRBV20-1; possibly TRBD1 for D (5 bases). This receptor was taken from a man older than 75 with acute or convalescent COVID-19. The CDR3 spells CSASNPQGWELFF. The CDR3 DNA sequence: TGCAGTGCTAGTAACCCTCAGGGCTGGGAGCTGTTTTTT.